This is a list of T cell receptor beta chains from one sample in a study of CD8+ T cells in alopecia areata. Libraries were prepared by immunoSEQ multiplex PCR; TCRdb keeps only in-frame clonotypes and omits some of them. This sample has 130,000 or so clones, with about 85% found just once. The sample here was CD8+ T cells sorted from blood, taken at week 4, from a patient treated with tofacitinib. These receptors all stem from a human donor with alopecia areata. Each CDR3 is given with its conserved first and last residue. The order of the fields is V gene, J gene, D gene, clone size, CDR3 protein, CDR3 DNA. D genes are given only for firm matches. Size values are once, few and many counts, or a class for expanded clones, and some rows have none.

V: TRBV19; J: TRBJ2-1; D: NA; size: NA; CDR3: CASSINGAYNEQFF; DNA: TGTGCCAGTAGTATTAACGGGGCCTACAATGAGCAGTTCTTC
V: TRBV27; J: TRBJ2-7; D: NA; size: NA; CDR3: CASIVSGEQYF; DNA: TGTGCCAGCATCGTTAGTGGCGAGCAGTACTTC
V: TRBV30; J: TRBJ2-1; D: NA; size: few; CDR3: CAWSVGNEQFF; DNA: TGTGCCTGGAGTGTAGGCAATGAGCAGTTCTTC
V: TRBV29-1; J: TRBJ2-1; D: TRBD1; size: few; CDR3: CSVRTGDNEQFF; DNA: TGCAGCGTTAGGACAGGGGACAATGAGCAGTTCTTC
V: TRBV6-5; J: TRBJ1-1; D: NA; size: NA; CDR3: CASSYSGLSGTEAFF; DNA: TGTGCCAGCAGTTACTCGGGTTTATCAGGGACTGAAGCTTTCTTT
V: TRBV14; J: TRBJ2-1; D: NA; size: NA; CDR3: CASSQGSQADNEQFF; DNA: TGTGCCAGCAGCCAAGGCTCACAGGCGGACAATGAGCAGTTCTTC
V: TRBV27; J: TRBJ2-1; D: NA; size: NA; CDR3: CASSLSRDPIYNEQFF; DNA: TGTGCCAGCAGTTTATCCCGGGATCCCATCTACAATGAGCAGTTCTTC
V: TRBV19; J: TRBJ1-1; D: NA; size: NA; CDR3: CASSIGQKEAFF; DNA: TGTGCCAGTAGTATAGGACAGAAAGAAGCTTTCTTT
V: TRBV5-4; J: TRBJ2-1; D: NA; size: NA; CDR3: CASSFDSGAGNEQFF; DNA: TGTGCCAGCAGCTTTGATTCGGGGGCGGGGAATGAGCAGTTCTTC
V: TRBV7-9; J: TRBJ2-5; D: NA; size: once; CDR3: CASSPPQAGWETQYF; DNA: TGTGCCAGCAGCCCCCCCCAGGCGGGTTGGGAGACCCAGTACTTC
V: TRBV5-1; J: TRBJ2-7; D: TRBD1; size: NA; CDR3: CASSEGTGTSFEQYF; DNA: TGCGCCAGCAGCGAGGGGACAGGGACATCCTTCGAGCAGTACTTC
V: TRBV5-4; J: TRBJ2-5; D: NA; size: NA; CDR3: CASTDRSSGQETQYF; DNA: TGTGCCAGCACCGACAGGTCTAGCGGACAAGAGACCCAGTACTTC
V: TRBV11-2; J: TRBJ2-1; D: NA; size: NA; CDR3: CASSVGTTAGGLRDEQFF; DNA: TGTGCCAGCAGCGTTGGGACCACGGCCGGGGGGCTAAGGGATGAGCAGTTCTTC
V: TRBV5-1; J: TRBJ2-2; D: NA; size: NA; CDR3: CASSSEDRELFF; DNA: TGCGCCAGCAGCTCTGAAGACCGGGAGCTGTTTTTT
V: TRBV23-1; J: TRBJ1-5; D: TRBD1; size: NA; CDR3: CASSHPRDRVYNQPQHF; DNA: TGCGCCAGCAGTCACCCCCGGGACAGGGTTTACAATCAGCCCCAGCATTTT
V: TRBV27; J: TRBJ2-1; D: NA; size: NA; CDR3: CASSFYNEQFF; DNA: TGTGCCAGCAGTTTTTACAATGAGCAGTTCTTC
V: TRBV7-9; J: TRBJ1-2; D: NA; size: NA; CDR3: CASSLYRDGYTF; DNA: TGTGCCAGCAGCTTGTACAGGGACGGCTACACCTTC
V: TRBV5-6; J: TRBJ2-3; D: TRBD1; size: NA; CDR3: CASSRTGGTTDTQYF; DNA: TGTGCCAGCAGTCGGACAGGGGGAACCACAGATACGCAGTATTTT
V: TRBV2; J: TRBJ2-7; D: NA; size: NA; CDR3: CASSPPPYEQYF; DNA: TGTGCCAGCAGTCCTCCCCCCTACGAGCAGTACTTC
V: TRBV15; J: TRBJ2-4; D: NA; size: NA; CDR3: CATSRDMVAGSYF; DNA: TGTGCCACCAGCAGAGATATGGTGGCAGGGTCGTACTTC
V: TRBV6-5; J: TRBJ2-1; D: TRBD1; size: few; CDR3: CASSLGQGIQEQFF; DNA: TGTGCCAGCAGTTTAGGACAGGGAATTCAAGAGCAGTTCTTC
V: TRBV10-3; J: TRBJ2-3; D: NA; size: NA; CDR3: CAISESLGQREDTQYF; DNA: TGTGCCATCAGTGAGTCGTTGGGCCAGAGAGAAGATACGCAGTATTTT
V: TRBV4-1; J: TRBJ2-1; D: TRBD1; size: NA; CDR3: CASSQVEGDRQFF; DNA: TGCGCCAGCAGCCAGGTTGAGGGGGACAGGCAGTTCTTC
V: TRBV9; J: TRBJ1-6; D: NA; size: NA; CDR3: CASSAGGTLHF; DNA: TGTGCCAGCAGCGCCGGAGGTACCCTCCACTTT
V: TRBV12-5; J: TRBJ2-4; D: NA; size: NA; CDR3: CASGPTQGLAKNIQYF; DNA: TGTGCTAGTGGCCCTACACAGGGACTAGCCAAAAACATTCAGTACTTC
V: TRBV5-4; J: TRBJ2-2; D: NA; size: NA; CDR3: CASSFYTGELFF; DNA: TGTGCCAGCAGCTTTTACACCGGGGAGCTGTTTTTT
V: TRBV9; J: TRBJ2-1; D: NA; size: NA; CDR3: CASSVGGGWQFF; DNA: TGTGCCAGCAGCGTAGGAGGCGGGTGGCAGTTCTTC
V: TRBV7-8; J: TRBJ1-1; D: NA; size: few; CDR3: CASSSDPEAFF; DNA: TGTGCCAGCAGTTCCGACCCTGAAGCTTTCTTT
V: TRBV13; J: TRBJ1-1; D: NA; size: NA; CDR3: CASSLVSGGQNTEAFF; DNA: TGTGCCAGCAGCTTAGTATCTGGCGGGCAGAACACTGAAGCTTTCTTT
V: TRBV13; J: TRBJ1-4; D: NA; size: NA; CDR3: CASSSSERGQKLFF; DNA: TGTGCCAGCAGCTCCTCGGAAAGGGGCCAGAAACTGTTTTTT
V: TRBV29-1; J: TRBJ2-3; D: TRBD2; size: NA; CDR3: CSVPTWTSGTPTDTQYF; DNA: TGCAGCGTTCCCACTTGGACTAGCGGGACACCGACCGATACGCAGTATTTT
V: TRBV30; J: TRBJ2-1; D: NA; size: NA; CDR3: CAWIGISGNEQFF; DNA: TGTGCCTGGATTGGTATCTCAGGGAATGAGCAGTTCTTC
V: TRBV29-1; J: TRBJ2-5; D: TRBD1; size: NA; CDR3: CSVPGQGLQETQYF; DNA: TGCAGCGTCCCGGGACAGGGGCTTCAAGAGACCCAGTACTTC
V: TRBV27; J: TRBJ1-1; D: NA; size: NA; CDR3: CASGSGTEAFF; DNA: TGTGCCAGCGGCTCCGGGACAGAAGCTTTCTTT
V: TRBV27; J: TRBJ2-3; D: TRBD2; size: NA; CDR3: CASSLDGSGTSTDTQYF; DNA: TGTGCCAGCAGTTTAGATGGTAGCGGGACTAGCACAGATACGCAGTATTTT
V: TRBV7-9; J: TRBJ2-7; D: TRBD1; size: once; CDR3: CASLATGAPNEQYF; DNA: TGTGCCAGCCTCGCGACAGGGGCCCCGAACGAGCAGTACTTC
V: TRBV19; J: TRBJ1-5; D: NA; size: NA; CDR3: CASSLTYGRFSSWEPQHF; DNA: TGTGCCAGTAGTTTAACCTACGGGAGGTTCTCGAGTTGGGAGCCCCAGCATTTT
V: TRBV7-9; J: TRBJ1-2; D: NA; size: NA; CDR3: CASSFGEQDGYTF; DNA: TGTGCCAGCAGCTTCGGGGAACAGGATGGCTACACCTTC
V: TRBV29-1; J: TRBJ2-7; D: NA; size: NA; CDR3: CSVVGGERDFYEQYF; DNA: TGCAGCGTTGTGGGGGGCGAGCGGGACTTCTACGAGCAGTACTTC
V: TRBV7-9; J: TRBJ2-4; D: NA; size: once; CDR3: CASSLSSRNIQYF; DNA: TGTGCCAGCAGCTTATCTAGCAGGAACATTCAGTACTTC
V: TRBV15; J: TRBJ1-5; D: TRBD1; size: NA; CDR3: CATSSRGGGQPQHF; DNA: TGTGCCACCAGCAGTAGGGGAGGGGGCCAGCCCCAGCATTTT
V: TRBV10-3; J: TRBJ2-7; D: NA; size: once; CDR3: CAISESGDAYEQYF; DNA: TGTGCCATCAGTGAGTCGGGGGACGCCTACGAGCAGTACTTC
V: TRBV9; J: TRBJ2-1; D: NA; size: NA; CDR3: CASSPSGTPTNEQFF; DNA: TGTGCCAGCAGCCCCTCAGGGACACCGACGAATGAGCAGTTCTTC
V: TRBV29-1; J: TRBJ2-7; D: TRBD1; size: NA; CDR3: CSVGGWTGASYEQYF; DNA: TGCAGCGTTGGAGGATGGACAGGGGCCTCCTACGAGCAGTACTTC
V: TRBV7-9; J: TRBJ2-7; D: NA; size: NA; CDR3: CASSGERPEQYF; DNA: TGTGCCAGCAGCGGCGAGCGACCCGAGCAGTACTTC